This TCR beta chain stems from a study of blood T cell repertoires in COVID-19. Study as a whole: From T cells, B-cell-depleted T cells, or PBMCs came the material, which was cDNA or gDNA.

Original data processing: Amplification with reference gene primers provided the estimates of nucleated cell counts. Sequenced by immunoSEQ multiplex PCR; TCRdb stores in-frame clones only, minus some. That table furnishes V, J and clone size, whereas the DNA furnished D and trimming. The data show 150,000 to 170,000 clones, with 70% to 90% seen just once and 0.63% held by the top ten. J was trimmed by 6 bases and V by 11 bases; bases with no gene match: 9. The CDR3 has 13 amino acids. The chain uses TRBV12-3 or TRBV12-4 and TRBJ2-2; TRBD2 matches 7 bases. The sequenced material came from peripheral blood. The sequence was obtained from a man aged 55 to 70 with COVID-19, enrolled during active disease. DNA of the CDR3: TGTGCCGGGGGGGTAAAGGTCCCCGGGGAGCTGTTTTTT. Protein: CAGGVKVPGELFF.